These 8 T cell receptor beta chains came from one sample sequenced in a study of metastatic and nonmetastatic thyroid tumors. Not a single patient had been given any form of treatment at any point before undergoing thyroid surgery. TCRdb re-clonotyped the PCR reads through MiXCR. The table shows around 30,000 clones, with roughly a fifth occurring only once. The sequencing input was blood. The receptors originated from a female donor with papillary thyroid cancer or a benign thyroid nodule (not recorded which). Some clones in this sample may be carry-over from other donors' samples.

This clone was picked up many times. The chain combines TRBV18 with TRBJ1-1; 7 positions agree with TRBD1. Trimming took 0 bases from V and 5 from J; bases not matched to a gene: 9. The CDR3 loop spans 16 amino acids. Germline loops: CDR1 KGHSH, CDR2 LQKENI. The CDR3 DNA is TGTGCCAGCTCACCACCGGGAGCCGGACAGGAGACTGAAGCTTTCTTT. Its translation is CASSPPGAGQETEAFF.

This clone was seen ten or more times. In nucleotides, the CDR3 is TGTGCCAGCAGCCAACAGGGATGGAGCACTGAAGCTTTCTTT. Its protein is CASSQQGWSTEAFF. The V and J genes are TRBV12-3 or TRBV12-4 and TRBJ1-1; D possibly corresponds to TRBD1 (6 bases). V lost 6 bases to trimming and J lost 4 bases, with 15 bases between them. There are 14 residues in the CDR3.

Worth noting for this clone: It may be a read error: a sequence one base away is much more abundant. The chain couples TRBV18 to TRBJ2-3; a possible D gene is TRBD1 (5 bases). The germline gives CDR1 KGHSH, CDR2 LQKENI. The CDR3 sequence is 16 residues long. The CDR3 DNA reads TGTGCCAGCTCACTCCCCGACCGGCAGAGCACAGGTACGCAGTATTTT. Translated: CASSLPDRQSTGTQYF.

This clone was recorded at least ten times. This rearrangement joins TRBV12-3 or TRBV12-4 to TRBJ1-2; D is unresolved. The CDR3 sequence is 14 residues long. V shed 0 bases and J shed 4 bases, with 9 bases lying between them. The chain's CDR3 is CASSLARTLYGYTF. CDR3 nucleotide sequence: TGTGCCAGCAGTTTAGCAAGAACTCTCTATGGCTACACCTTC.

The chain has TRBV28 and TRBJ1-2; no clear D. Trimming removed 5 bases at V and 6 bases at J, with 10 bases between. CDR3 length: 12 amino acids. Germline CDR1 MDHEN, CDR2 SYDVKM. CDR3 DNA: TGTGCCAGCAGTCCCGAAGGCGATGGCTACACCTTC. This sequence encodes CASSPEGDGYTF.

This clone was recorded only once. CDR3 in DNA: TGTGCCAGCAGCTTAGGAGGGGCTAGCGGCTACAATGAGCAGTTCTTC. It codes for CASSLGGASGYNEQFF. The rearrangement uses TRBV11-2 and TRBJ2-1; TRBD2 aligns across 7 bases. V shed 1 base and J 3 bases; nucleotides not matched to a gene: 6. Per germline, CDR1 SGHAT and CDR2 FQNNGV. This CDR3 is built from 16 residues.

Regarding this clone: This specimen includes other DNA sequences encoding the same CDR3. The rearrangement links TRBV5-4 to TRBJ2-2; D may be TRBD1 or TRBD2 (5 bases each). CDR1 is SGHNT, CDR2 YYREEE, per germline (reference sequence). Trimming removed 4 bases from V and 8 bases from J, with 15 bases in between. CDR3 length equals 14 residues. CDR3 sequence (DNA): TGTGCCAGCAGCCAACAGGTTGGGAGTGGGGAGCTGTTTTTT. Translated, it gives CASSQQVGSGELFF.

The chain employs TRBV20-1 and TRBJ2-2; 8 bases align to TRBD2. CDR3 length: 14 residues. Germline assignment: CDR1 DFQATT and CDR2 SNEGSKA (reference sequence). V shed 4 bases, J shed 3 bases, and the junction held 4 bases outside the gene matches. The CDR3 nucleotides read TGCAGTGCTACCGGGACTAGGTACACCGGGGAGCTGTTTTTT. Translation gives CSATGTRYTGELFF.